This T cell receptor (beta chain) was identified during a study of OX40 agonist ivuxolimab in advanced cancers. For the study at large: Patients received intravenous ivuxolimab every 2 weeks at 0.01 to 10 mg/kg. Study-wide points: Low clonal expansion, among the lowest seen, marked partial responders at 0.1-3.0 mg/kg.

Germline-derived CDR1 and CDR2 are GTSNPN and SVGIG (reference sequence). V lost 3 bases and J lost 9, with 12 bases in between. The CDR3 extends over 12 amino acids. Profiling relied on immunoSEQ multiplex PCR, and the TCRdb table lists in-frame clones only, not all of them. The table includes tens of thousands of clones, about nine tenths detected once. With regard to this clone: Its antigen is unidentified.

This chain joins TRBV30 and TRBJ2-1; possible D gene TRBD1, 6 bases. The sample was CD4+ or CD8+ T cells sorted from blood, taken in a trial of the OX40 agonist ivuxolimab. This sequence originates from an adult with an advanced solid tumor such as melanoma, head and neck, liver or kidney cancer. The CDR3 loop is CAWSNRAGEQFF. CDR3 bases: TGTGCCTGGAGCAACAGGGCCGGTGAGCAGTTCTTC.